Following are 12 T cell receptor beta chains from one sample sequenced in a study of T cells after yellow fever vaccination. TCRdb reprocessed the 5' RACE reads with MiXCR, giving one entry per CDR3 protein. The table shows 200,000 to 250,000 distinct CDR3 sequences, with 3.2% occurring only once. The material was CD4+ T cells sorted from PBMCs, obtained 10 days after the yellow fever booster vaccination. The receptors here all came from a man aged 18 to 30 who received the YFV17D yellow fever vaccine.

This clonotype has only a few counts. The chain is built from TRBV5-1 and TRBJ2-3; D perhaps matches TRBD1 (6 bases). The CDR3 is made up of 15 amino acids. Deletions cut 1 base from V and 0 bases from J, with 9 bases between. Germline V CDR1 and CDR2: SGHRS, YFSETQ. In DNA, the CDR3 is TGCGCCAGCAGCTTGAACAGGGTTAGCACAGATACGCAGTATTTT. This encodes CASSLNRVSTDTQYF.

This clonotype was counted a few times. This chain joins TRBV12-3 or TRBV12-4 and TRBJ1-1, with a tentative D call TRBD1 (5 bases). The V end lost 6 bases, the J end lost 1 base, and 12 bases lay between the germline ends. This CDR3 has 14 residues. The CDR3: CASSPAGQNTEAFF. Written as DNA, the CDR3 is TGTGCCAGCAGCCCCGCCGGACAGAACACTGAAGCTTTCTTT.

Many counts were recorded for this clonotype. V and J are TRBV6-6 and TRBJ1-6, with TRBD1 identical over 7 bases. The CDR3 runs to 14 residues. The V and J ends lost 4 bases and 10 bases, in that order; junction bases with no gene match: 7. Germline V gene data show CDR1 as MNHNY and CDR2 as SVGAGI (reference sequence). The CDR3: CASSFDRDGSPLHF. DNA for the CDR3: TGTGCCAGCAGTTTCGACAGGGACGGATCACCCCTCCACTTT.

CDR3 region: CASSSGRQGSEKLFF. The CDR3 nucleotides are TGCGCCAGCAGCTCAGGACGACAGGGGTCCGAAAAACTGTTTTTT. V usage is TRBV5-1 and J usage is TRBJ1-4; the match to TRBD1 covers 8 bases. Germline loops: CDR1 SGHRS, CDR2 YFSETQ. J was trimmed by 8 bases and V by 3 bases; bases with no gene match: 9. The CDR3 spans 15 residues.

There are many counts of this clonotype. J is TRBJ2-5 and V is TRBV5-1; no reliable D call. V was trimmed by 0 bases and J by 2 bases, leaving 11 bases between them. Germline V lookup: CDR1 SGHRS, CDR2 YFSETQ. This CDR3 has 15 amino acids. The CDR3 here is CASSLDTGPQETQYF. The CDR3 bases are TGCGCCAGCAGCTTGGATACGGGCCCGCAAGAGACCCAGTACTTC.

CDR3 protein: CASSYTMAEAFF. The CDR3 DNA reads as TGTGCCAGCAGTTATACGATGGCAGAAGCTTTCTTT. The gene calls are TRBV6-6 and TRBJ1-1, with D unresolved. The CDR3 covers 12 residues. Deletions cut 3 bases from V and 8 bases from J, with 10 bases between. Germline V gene lookup returns CDR1 MNHNY and CDR2 SVGAGI (reference sequence).

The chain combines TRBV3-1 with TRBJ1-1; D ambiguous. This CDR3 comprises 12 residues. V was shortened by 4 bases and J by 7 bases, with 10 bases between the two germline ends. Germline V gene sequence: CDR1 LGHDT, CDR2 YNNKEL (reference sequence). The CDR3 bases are TGTGCCAGCAGCCCCTTTGGCAGTGAAGCTTTCTTT. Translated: CASSPFGSEAFF.

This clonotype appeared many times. CDR3 sequence reads: CASSVAGTGTFYEQYF. CDR3 in DNA: TGTGCCAGCAGCGTAGCTGGGACAGGGACCTTCTACGAGCAGTACTTC. The chain recombines TRBV9 with TRBJ2-7; 9 bases line up with TRBD1. Germline V gene data show CDR1 as SGDLS and CDR2 as YYNGEE. The CDR3 loop spans 16 amino acids. V lost 0 bases, J lost 3 bases, and 7 bases stayed unmatched.

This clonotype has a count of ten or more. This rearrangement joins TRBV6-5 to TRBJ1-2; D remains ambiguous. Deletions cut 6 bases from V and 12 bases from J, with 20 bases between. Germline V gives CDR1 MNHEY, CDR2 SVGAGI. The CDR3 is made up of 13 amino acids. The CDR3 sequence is CASSVAGSPVHTF. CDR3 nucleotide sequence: TGTGCCAGCAGCGTAGCCGGGTCCCCGGTACACACCTTC.

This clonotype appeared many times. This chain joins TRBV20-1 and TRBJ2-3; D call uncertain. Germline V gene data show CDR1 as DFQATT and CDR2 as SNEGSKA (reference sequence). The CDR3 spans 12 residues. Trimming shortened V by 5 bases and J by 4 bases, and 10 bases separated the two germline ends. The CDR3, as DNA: TGCAGTGCTGACTGTGGCGCAGATACGCAGTATTTT. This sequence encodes CSADCGADTQYF.

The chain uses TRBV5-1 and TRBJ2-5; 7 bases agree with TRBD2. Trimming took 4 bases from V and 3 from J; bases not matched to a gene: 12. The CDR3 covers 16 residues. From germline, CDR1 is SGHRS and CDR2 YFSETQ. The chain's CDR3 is CASSLGSSSGEETQYF. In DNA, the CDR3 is TGCGCCAGCAGCCTTGGAAGTTCTAGCGGAGAAGAGACCCAGTACTTC.

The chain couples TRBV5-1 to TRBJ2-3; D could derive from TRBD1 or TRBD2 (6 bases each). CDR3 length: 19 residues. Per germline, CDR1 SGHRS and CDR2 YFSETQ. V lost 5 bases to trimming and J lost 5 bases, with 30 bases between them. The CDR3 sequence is CASSFISPAGTGMEDTQYF. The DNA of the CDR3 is TGCGCCAGCAGTTTTATAAGCCCCGCGGGAACAGGGATGGAAGATACGCAGTATTTT.